The 30 T cell receptor beta chains listed next were all sequenced from one sample in a study of shared clonotypes between healthy human individuals. CD45RO-negative, CCR7-positively selected cells formed the naive CD8 fraction, excluding terminally differentiated effector memory CD45RA+ cells. Only in-frame clones appear in the TCRdb table, and some are missing; sequencing was by immunoSEQ multiplex PCR. The sample has some 1,900,000 clones; about 95% are singletons. The specimen sequenced was naive CD8+ T cells sorted from blood. The origin of the receptors is a young man in good health.

The chain is built from TRBV28 and TRBJ1-3, with D tentatively TRBD1 (6 bases). The CDR3 is 16 residues long. Trimming stripped 0 bases from V and 0 bases from J, with 9 bases between. Germline loops: CDR1 MDHEN, CDR2 SYDVKM. CDR3: CASSLWGARSGNTIYF. Written as DNA, the CDR3 is TGTGCCAGCAGTTTATGGGGGGCCCGCTCTGGAAACACCATATATTTT.

The rearrangement uses TRBV25-1 and TRBJ2-1; either TRBD1 or TRBD2 may supply D (5 bases each). The V end lost 5 bases, the J end lost 2 bases, and 10 bases lay between the germline ends. The CDR3 runs to 14 residues. Germline-derived CDR1 and CDR2 are MGHDK and SYGVNS. DNA for the CDR3: TGTGCCAGCAGTTGGGGGAGCCCCTACAATGAGCAGTTCTTC. Its protein product is CASSWGSPYNEQFF.

The rearrangement links TRBV13 to TRBJ2-5; TRBD2 matches at 8 bases. This CDR3 has 16 amino acids. The J segment lost 2 bases and the V segment lost 1 base, leaving 6 bases of the junction unmatched. Germline V gives CDR1 PRHDT, CDR2 FYEKMQ (reference sequence). CDR3 in DNA: TGTGCCAGCAGCTTAGCTGGTAGCGGGATGCAAGAGACCCAGTACTTC. This sequence encodes CASSLAGSGMQETQYF.

The V gene is TRBV13, the J gene TRBJ1-2; possible D gene TRBD1, 5 bases. V shed 5 bases and J shed 2 bases, with 21 bases lying between them. Germline lookup yields CDR1 PRHDT and CDR2 FYEKMQ (reference sequence). The CDR3 length is 17 residues. CDR3 DNA: TGTGCCAGCAGCCCGCTGGGGGACGGGGTTGGAAACTATGGCTACACCTTC. It is translated as CASSPLGDGVGNYGYTF.

This chain joins TRBV5-1 and TRBJ2-3; 11 nucleotides agree with TRBD2. Germline V gene lookup returns CDR1 SGHRS and CDR2 YFSETQ. This CDR3 comprises 17 residues. V lost 5 bases to trimming and J lost 2 bases; unmatched junction nucleotides: 10. CDR3 nucleotides: TGCGCCAGCAGACTGGCTACTAGCGGGGGCGACACAGATACGCAGTATTTT. It translates to CASRLATSGGDTDTQYF.

This chain joins TRBV10-3 and TRBJ2-3; D gene ambiguous. V was cut by 5 bases and J by 2 bases, with 5 bases left in between. The V gene's germline CDR1 is ENHRY and CDR2 SYGVKD. The CDR3 has 12 amino acids. The CDR3: CAISSPTDTQYF. CDR3 nucleotide sequence: TGTGCCATCAGTTCCCCCACAGATACGCAGTATTTT.

In nucleotides, the CDR3 is TGTGCCAGCAGCAAAGGTGGACAACCGAACACTGAAGCTTTCTTT. This gives the protein CASSKGGQPNTEAFF. The V gene is TRBV21-1, the J gene TRBJ1-1; the table gives TRBD1 as D, unverified against the DNA. TRBV21-1 corresponds to a pseudogene. CDR3 length: 15 residues.

The chain couples TRBV5-3 to TRBJ1-1; D uncertain. TRBV5-3 is recorded as an ORF, its role being uncertain. This CDR3 has 18 amino acids. Trimming stripped 0 bases from V and 1 base from J, with 19 bases between. The CDR3 sequence is CARSLAKPVLPPNTEAFF. Here the CDR3 DNA reads TGTGCCAGAAGCTTGGCCAAGCCAGTACTCCCACCGAACACTGAAGCTTTCTTT.

The genes are TRBV13 and TRBJ2-7, with D perhaps TRBD1 (6 bases). The CDR3 covers 15 residues. The V end lost 1 base, the J end lost 2 bases, and 12 bases lay between the germline ends. The germline V gene has CDR1 PRHDT and CDR2 FYEKMQ (reference sequence). The CDR3 DNA sequence: TGTGCCAGCAGCTTAGAGGGACATGGGACCTACGAGCAGTACTTC. Encoded protein: CASSLEGHGTYEQYF.

The CDR3 DNA is TGTGCCAGTAGTATATTTGGCGTAAGCTCCTACAATGAGCAGTTCTTC. Amino acid sequence: CASSIFGVSSYNEQFF. V and J are TRBV19 and TRBJ2-1; D remains unclear. Germline V lookup: CDR1 LNHDA, CDR2 SQIVND (reference sequence). This CDR3 region has 16 residues. The V end was cut by 2 bases, the J end by 0 bases, with 11 bases between. The whole variable domain, filled in from reference TRBV19 and TRBJ2-1, reads DGGITQSPKYLFRKEGQNVTLSCEQNLNHDAMYWYRQDPGQGLRLIYYSQIVNDFQKGDIAEGYSVSREKKESFPLTVTSAQKNPTAFYLCASSIFGVSSYNEQFFGPGTRLTVL.

This clone occurred once. The genes are TRBV10-3 and TRBJ2-1; TRBD2 matches at 14 bases. Trimming at V came to 8 bases and at J to 7 bases, leaving 4 bases not matched to a gene. The CDR3 has 14 amino acids. Germline V CDR1 and CDR2: ENHRY, SYGVKD. CDR3 sequence (DNA): TGTGCCATCCTCGGGACTAGCGGGGGTAATGAGCAGTTCTTC. Protein: CAILGTSGGNEQFF.

The CDR3: CASSWGGENTEAFF. The CDR3 coding sequence is TGTGCCAGCAGTTGGGGAGGGGAGAACACTGAAGCTTTCTTT. The chain couples TRBV6-6 to TRBJ1-1; possible D gene TRBD1, 5 bases. V lost 4 bases to trimming and J lost 1 base, with 10 bases between them. CDR3 length: 14 residues. Germline CDR1 reads MNHNY; CDR2 reads SVGAGI (reference sequence).

The chain joins TRBV4-1 to TRBJ2-4; a weak D match, TRBD2 (5 bases). Germline V gives CDR1 MGHRA, CDR2 YSYEKL. V gave up 0 bases and J gave up 8 bases, with 11 bases separating them. The CDR3 loop spans 14 amino acids. The CDR3 reads CASSQDPSKDIQYF. The CDR3 region has the DNA TGCGCCAGCAGCCAAGATCCTAGCAAGGACATTCAGTACTTC.

The V call is TRBV19, the J call TRBJ2-7; no clear D gene. Trimming removed 3 bases from V and 3 bases from J, with 9 bases in between. The CDR3 has 13 amino acids. The V gene's germline CDR1 is LNHDA and CDR2 SQIVND (reference sequence). Here the CDR3 reads CASSMGWGYEQYF. Written as DNA, the CDR3 is TGTGCCAGTAGTATGGGCTGGGGCTACGAGCAGTACTTC. Drawing the rest from reference TRBV19 and TRBJ2-7, the complete variable domain is DGGITQSPKYLFRKEGQNVTLSCEQNLNHDAMYWYRQDPGQGLRLIYYSQIVNDFQKGDIAEGYSVSREKKESFPLTVTSAQKNPTAFYLCASSMGWGYEQYFGPGTRLTVT.

The chain links TRBV12-5 to TRBJ2-7; 8 nucleotides line up with TRBD1. This CDR3 is built from 17 residues. Germline V CDR1 and CDR2: LGHNT, FRNRAP. V was clipped by 8 bases and J by 2 bases; unmatched bases: 17. CDR3 nucleotide sequence: TGTGCTAGTATCCCTGGACGGCCCGGGACAGGAGCCTACGAGCAGTACTTC. This sequence encodes CASIPGRPGTGAYEQYF.

The V and J genes are TRBV2 and TRBJ1-1; 7 bases map to TRBD1. Germline V lookup: CDR1 SNHLY, CDR2 FYNNEI. Trimming at V came to 6 bases and at J to 5 bases, leaving 6 bases not matched to a gene. This CDR3 comprises 13 residues. CDR3 sequence (DNA): TGTGCCAGCAGGCCGACAGGGCCTACTGAAGCTTTCTTT. This encodes CASRPTGPTEAFF. Together with reference TRBV2 and TRBJ1-1, the CDR3 gives the full variable domain: EPEVTQTPSHQVTQMGQEVILRCVPISNHLYFYWYRQILGQKVEFLVSFYNNEISEKSEIFDDQFSVERPDGSNFTLKIRSTKLEDSAMYFCASRPTGPTEAFFGQGTRLTVV.

The V call is TRBV18, the J call TRBJ2-7; 9 bases are a match to TRBD2. Germline V gene data show CDR1 as KGHSH and CDR2 as LQKENI. This CDR3 spans 14 amino acids. V trimming: 6 bases; J trimming: 3 bases; junction bases outside the gene matches: 6. The CDR3 DNA is TGTGCCAGCTCCCCCCTAGCGGGATACTACGAGCAGTACTTC. Protein product: CASSPLAGYYEQYF.

The chain employs TRBV27 and TRBJ1-2; maybe TRBD1 (6 bases). Trimming took 5 bases from V and 6 from J, leaving 10 bases between them. CDR1 and CDR2 (germline): MNHEY, SMNVEV (reference sequence). The CDR3 contains 12 residues. This CDR3 reads CASSATGNGYTF. DNA for the CDR3: TGTGCCAGCAGTGCGACAGGAAATGGCTACACCTTC.

This clone was picked up one time. The V and J genes are TRBV9 and TRBJ1-1; the D gene is possibly TRBD1 (5 bases). The CDR3 spans 14 residues. Germline assignment: CDR1 SGDLS and CDR2 YYNGEE. The V and J ends lost 3 bases and 1 base respectively, with 10 bases between them. CDR3 DNA: TGTGCCAGCAGCGCGGGACGGACGAACACTGAAGCTTTCTTT. This sequence encodes CASSAGRTNTEAFF. Full variable domain (missing parts from reference TRBV9 and TRBJ1-1): DSGVTQTPKHLITATGQRVTLRCSPRSGDLSVYWYQQSLDQGLQFLIQYYNGEERAKGNILERFSAQQFPDLHSELNLSSLELGDSALYFCASSAGRTNTEAFFGQGTRLTVV.

The chain is built from TRBV7-6 and TRBJ2-7; 10 bases match TRBD2. The CDR3 consists of 15 residues. Germline lookup yields CDR1 SGHVS and CDR2 FNYEAQ. V gave up 7 bases and J gave up 5 bases; unmatched junction bases: 11. CDR3 nucleotide sequence: TGTGCCAGCACCCTTCTAGCGGGAGTAGACAACGAGCAGTACTTC. This translates into CASTLLAGVDNEQYF.

The chain joins TRBV4-1 to TRBJ2-7; the match to TRBD1 covers 7 bases. Per the germline V gene, CDR1 is MGHRA and CDR2 is YSYEKL. Unmatched junction bases numbered 10, after V lost 5 bases and J lost 3 bases. CDR3 size: 15 residues. The CDR3 sequence is CASSSLRDSYYEQYF. DNA of the CDR3: TGCGCCAGCAGCTCTCTCCGGGACAGCTACTACGAGCAGTACTTC.

The rearrangement links TRBV6-1 to TRBJ2-5, with 9 bases aligning to TRBD2. After removal of 2 bases from V and 1 base from J, the junction contained 5 bases not matched to a gene. CDR1 and CDR2 from the germline V gene are MNHNS and SASEGT. The CDR3 runs to 16 residues. The CDR3 DNA reads as TGTGCCAGCAGTGAACTGCGCGGGAGGGCCCAAGAGACCCAGTACTTC. This gives the protein CASSELRGRAQETQYF.

The chain carries TRBV13 and TRBJ1-1, with D hard to call. This CDR3 is built from 14 residues. The germline V and J ends were trimmed by 2 bases and 6 bases, with 13 bases remaining between them. The germline V gene has CDR1 PRHDT and CDR2 FYEKMQ (reference sequence). Here the CDR3 DNA reads TGTGCCAGCAGCTTAAGCCCGGGGAGTCCTGAAGCTTTCTTT. Protein sequence: CASSLSPGSPEAFF.

This chain connects TRBV7-8 to TRBJ2-2; D is perhaps TRBD1 or TRBD2 (5 bases each). V shed 3 bases and J shed 5 bases, with 16 bases lying between them. This CDR3 comprises 16 residues. Per germline, CDR1 SGHVS and CDR2 FQNEAQ. CDR3 amino acids: CASSLGRGMDTGELFF. The DNA for the CDR3 is TGTGCCAGCAGCTTGGGACGAGGGATGGATACCGGGGAGCTGTTTTTT.

The V and J genes are TRBV5-1 and TRBJ2-7, with D possibly matching TRBD2 (6 bases). The CDR3 loop spans 15 amino acids. V gave up 4 bases and J gave up 0 bases, with 14 bases separating them. Germline V gives CDR1 SGHRS, CDR2 YFSETQ. The DNA of the CDR3 is TGCGCCAGCAGCGCCTCTAGCGATCCCTCCTACGAGCAGTACTTC. Its protein is CASSASSDPSYEQYF.

This clone appeared a single time. The chain carries TRBV29-1 and TRBJ2-7; D is uncertain. The CDR3 totals 10 residues. Between the trimmed V and J ends, which lost 4 bases and 4 bases, there was a span of 5 bases. Germline V gene sequence: CDR1 SQVTM, CDR2 ANQGSEA. CDR3 DNA sequence: TGCAGCGTTGTATTATACGAGCAGTACTTC. This encodes CSVVLYEQYF.

As to this clone: Other DNA sequences in this specimen translate into the identical CDR3. The chain carries TRBV2 and TRBJ1-3, with D possibly being TRBD1 (6 bases). Germline loops: CDR1 SNHLY, CDR2 FYNNEI. The CDR3 is made up of 13 amino acids. Trimming cost V 7 bases and J 4 bases, with 11 bases left between them. The CDR3 spells CASKAGEGNTIYF. DNA for the CDR3: TGTGCCAGCAAAGCAGGGGAAGGAAACACCATATATTTT.

Here the CDR3 reads CASSTSEPEQYF. The CDR3 DNA reads TGTGCCAGCAGTACTAGCGAACCCGAGCAGTACTTC. This chain connects TRBV28 to TRBJ2-7; TRBD2 agrees at 7 bases. Germline assignment: CDR1 MDHEN and CDR2 SYDVKM. V shed 5 bases, J shed 6 bases, and the junction held 4 bases outside the gene matches. This CDR3 contains 12 residues.

The gene calls are TRBV9 and TRBJ1-1; tentatively, D is TRBD1 (5 bases). In germline, CDR1 is SGDLS, CDR2 YYNGEE. Trimming took 0 bases from V and 1 from J, leaving 10 bases between them. The CDR3 totals 15 residues. DNA for the CDR3: TGTGCCAGCAGCGTAGGTGCGGGGACGAACACTGAAGCTTTCTTT. The encoded protein is CASSVGAGTNTEAFF.

The chain has TRBV4-1 and TRBJ2-7; 14 bases are shared with TRBD2. CDR1 MGHRA and CDR2 YSYEKL come from the germline V gene. With V trimmed by 3 bases and J by 6 bases, 4 bases remained unmatched. CDR3 size: 15 residues. The CDR3 bases are TGCGCCAGCAGCCATAAGGGACTAGCGGGAGTCGAGCAGTACTTC. It translates to CASSHKGLAGVEQYF.